The text below deals with one T cell receptor beta chain. Profiling relied on immunoSEQ multiplex PCR, and the TCRdb table lists in-frame clones only, not all of them. The table has about 70,000 clones, about 94% seen once. The sample comes from a study of T cell changes during pregnancy in multiple sclerosis. This TCR derives from a female donor with multiple sclerosis, enrolled in a pregnancy study. The specimen comprised peripheral blood, sampled in the third trimester of pregnancy.

CDR3 amino acids: CASSLNSFTDTQYF. The DNA for the CDR3 is TGTGCCAGCAGTTTAAACAGTTTCACAGATACGCAGTATTTT. This rearrangement joins TRBV27 to TRBJ2-3, with D unclear. Between the trimmed V and J ends, which lost 2 bases and 2 bases, there was a span of 8 bases. Per germline, CDR1 MNHEY and CDR2 SMNVEV (reference sequence). This CDR3 region has 14 residues.